This is a list of T cell receptor beta chains from one sample in a study of T cells in Graves' hyperthyroidism and ophthalmopathy. MiXCR was run by TCRdb on the multiplex PCR reads, yielding one entry per CDR3 protein. The table lists about 840,000 distinct CDR3 sequences, roughly 40% of them singletons, with around 9.3% in the top ten. Sequenced sample: blood. The receptor source for this set is a man between 18 and 29 years old with Graves' hyperthyroidism. Both conserved end residues are part of each CDR3. Fields, in order: V gene, J gene, CDR3 length, D gene, clone size, CDR3 DNA, CDR3 protein. A D gene is named only where the DNA matches it firmly. A clone size is listed for some rows: how often the clone was seen (once, few, many), or a class if it is expanded.

>TRBV2|TRBJ2-5|16|TRBD2|many
TGTGCCAGCAGTGGACCGACTAGCGGGAGATTGGAGACCCAGTACTTC
CASSGPTSGRLETQYF
>TRBV5-1|TRBJ1-4|16|.|.
TGCGCCAGCAGCTTTACAGGGAGTTCGACTAATGAAAAACTGTTTTTT
CASSFTGSSTNEKLFF
>TRBV12-3/TRBV12-4|TRBJ1-4|14|.|.
TGTGCCAGCAGTCCGGCGGCAGGGTATGAAAAACTGTTTTTT
CASSPAAGYEKLFF
>TRBV19|TRBJ1-5|15|.|few
TGTGCCAGTACCCTAAGGGGGTTTAGCAATCAGCCCCAGCATTTT
CASTLRGFSNQPQHF
>TRBV24-1|TRBJ2-1|12|.|.
TGTGCCACCAGTGATAAGGGAGGTGAGCAGTTCTTC
CATSDKGGEQFF
>TRBV5-4|TRBJ2-7|13|.|few
TGTGCCAGCAGCTTTCCGACAGACTACGAGCAGTACTTC
CASSFPTDYEQYF
>TRBV7-6|TRBJ2-5|15|TRBD1|.
TGTGCCACCAGCAAAGGGACAGGCAGATTTGAAACCCAGTACTTC
CATSKGTGRFETQYF
>TRBV4-1|TRBJ1-1|14|TRBD1|few
TGCGCCAGCAGCCATGCAGGGGGGGACACTGAAGCTTTCTTT
CASSHAGGDTEAFF
>TRBV7-2|TRBJ2-5|18|TRBD2|few
TGTGCCAGCAGCTCCCCGGTGGGACTAGCGTCGTACCAAGAGACCCAGTACTTC
CASSSPVGLASYQETQYF
>TRBV16|TRBJ1-5|15|.|few
TGTGCCAGCAGCCAAACTCGGCATAGCAATCAGCCCCAGCATTTT
CASSQTRHSNQPQHF
>TRBV7-8|TRBJ2-5|20|.|few
TGTGCCAGCAGTTGGCGACTCCCCCTTTACCCTACCACCGACTCGGAGACCCAGTACTTC
CASSWRLPLYPTTDSETQYF
>TRBV7-2|TRBJ1-2|15|.|few
TGTGCCAGCAGCTCCCCTGCGGGGCTGGGCTATGGCTACACCTTC
CASSSPAGLGYGYTF
>TRBV2|TRBJ2-7|15|TRBD2|.
TGTGCCAGCAGTTCATTTACTAGCGGGAGCGGTGAGCAGTACTTC
CASSSFTSGSGEQYF
>TRBV12-3/TRBV12-4|TRBJ1-1|14|.|many
TGTGCCAGCAGTGCAGGGCTGTGGGGGACTGAAGCTTTCTTT
CASSAGLWGTEAFF
>TRBV12-3/TRBV12-4|TRBJ1-1|15|.|few
TGTGCCAGCAGTCCCGAGGTGCAAAAGGGCACTGAAGCTTTCTTT
CASSPEVQKGTEAFF
>TRBV5-1|TRBJ1-1|14|.|.
TGCGCCAGCAGCTTGGTGGCGGGGAGCACTGAAGCTTTCTTT
CASSLVAGSTEAFF
>TRBV29-1|TRBJ1-1|10|.|.
TGCACCGCTATGAACACTGAAGCTTTCTTT
CTAMNTEAFF
>TRBV2|TRBJ2-5|13|TRBD1|.
TGTGCCAGCAGTCCGACAGGGACAGGGACCCAGTACTTC
CASSPTGTGTQYF
>TRBV19|TRBJ1-5|14|.|many
TGTGCCACCCGGACCTCGAGGGGAGATCAGCCCCAGCATTTT
CATRTSRGDQPQHF
>TRBV12-3/TRBV12-4|TRBJ2-5|15|.|few
TGTGCCAGCACCCCTACCCGACTGGAACTGGAGACCCAGTACTTC
CASTPTRLELETQYF
>TRBV19|TRBJ1-1|14|TRBD1|few
TGTGCCAGTTCTATAGGACAGGACCGGGCCGAAGCTTTCTTT
CASSIGQDRAEAFF
>TRBV19|TRBJ2-5|16|.|.
TGTGCCAGTAGTATAGGGGGGGTAAGCTTCCAAGAGACCCAGTACTTC
CASSIGGVSFQETQYF
>TRBV5-6|TRBJ1-2|11|.|few
TGTGCCAGCAGCTTGGGGTCAGTTTTGATCTTC
CASSLGSVLIF
>TRBV14|TRBJ2-7|14|.|many
TGTGCCAGCAGCCCTCGGACAACGCCCTACGAGCAGTACTTC
CASSPRTTPYEQYF
>TRBV13|TRBJ1-2|15|.|few
TGTGCCAGCAGCTTAGGCGTCGGGAACCTCTATGGCTACACCTTC
CASSLGVGNLYGYTF
>TRBV11-3|TRBJ2-7|14|TRBD1|few
TGTGCCAGCAACCTAGGGACAGGTTCCCTCGAGCAGTACTTC
CASNLGTGSLEQYF
>TRBV19|TRBJ2-2|15|.|few
TGTGCCAGTACCCGTTCGGGTTCGAACACCGGGGAGCTGTTTTTT
CASTRSGSNTGELFF
>TRBV19|TRBJ2-2|18|TRBD2|few
TGTGCCAGTAGTATCGGAGAACTAGCGGGTTGGAACACCGGGGAGCTGTTTTTT
CASSIGELAGWNTGELFF
>TRBV5-4|TRBJ2-7|15|.|.
TGTGCCAGCAGCTCGGGTGGTGGGGGAACCTACGAGCAGTACTTC
CASSSGGGGTYEQYF